The 27 T cell receptor beta chains listed next were all sequenced from one sample in a study of blood T cells in healthy people across ages. Alongside a J-beta primer mix, a sample-barcoded 5' primer served in a second PCR lasting about 7 to 12 cycles. One entry per CDR3 protein, called by TCRdb with MiXCR from the 5' RACE reads. The sample includes nearly 800,000 distinct CDR3 sequences, 25% of them seen just once. This same sample was also part of a study on T cells of mothers and their children.

Sequencing input: blood. These receptors originate from a boy aged 5-17 years in good health.

The V gene is TRBV3-1, the J gene TRBJ2-5, with 7 bases that match TRBD2. CDR3 length: 17 residues. V trimming: 3 bases; J trimming: 1 base; junction bases outside the gene matches: 11. The germline CDR1 and CDR2 sequences are LGHDT and YNNKEL (reference sequence). The chain's CDR3 is CASSQASGGVFQETQYF. The DNA for the CDR3 is TGTGCCAGCAGCCAGGCTAGCGGTGGGGTCTTCCAAGAGACCCAGTACTTC.

This clonotype was detected only a few times. The chain has TRBV9 and TRBJ1-2; 7 nucleotides match TRBD1. J lost 4 bases, V lost 1 base, and 7 bases had no gene match. Germline V gives CDR1 SGDLS, CDR2 YYNGEE. The CDR3 contains 15 residues. CDR3 DNA sequence: TGTGCCAGCAGCGTATCCTTACAGGGGTCCTATGGCTACACCTTC. Translated, it gives CASSVSLQGSYGYTF. Combining the CDR3 with reference TRBV9 and TRBJ1-2 gives the whole variable domain DSGVTQTPKHLITATGQRVTLRCSPRSGDLSVYWYQQSLDQGLQFLIQYYNGEERAKGNILERFSAQQFPDLHSELNLSSLELGDSALYFCASSVSLQGSYGYTFGSGTRLTVV.

Only a few counts were recorded for this clonotype. The chain employs TRBV6-1 and TRBJ1-5, with 7 bases lining up with TRBD1. The CDR3 is made up of 14 amino acids. J was trimmed by 3 bases and V by 7 bases; bases with no gene match: 6. Looked up from germline, CDR1 is MNHNS and CDR2 is SASEGT. The CDR3, as DNA: TGTGCCAGCATGCAGGGGGTCAACAATCAGCCCCAGCATTTT. Its protein is CASMQGVNNQPQHF.

This clonotype was seen a handful of times. The CDR3 DNA reads TGTGCCAGCAGTTACGATGGGGGTCCCAATCAGCCCCAGCATTTT. This sequence encodes CASSYDGGPNQPQHF. The rearrangement uses TRBV6-2 or TRBV6-3 and TRBJ1-5; perhaps TRBD1 as D (5 bases). V was pared by 2 bases and J by 3 bases, with 11 bases between. Per germline, CDR1 MNHEY and CDR2 SVGEGT. The CDR3 is 15 residues long.

The rearrangement uses TRBV28 and TRBJ2-4; weak D call: TRBD1 (6 bases). Trimming took off 5 bases at V and 3 bases at J, with 20 bases between the two ends. CDR3 length equals 17 residues. Germline values: CDR1 MDHEN, CDR2 SYDVKM. CDR3 in amino acids: CASSPDAGAIGKNIQYF. The CDR3 nucleotides are TGTGCCAGCAGTCCCGACGCAGGGGCTATTGGCAAAAACATTCAGTACTTC.

Only a few counts were recorded for this clonotype. This sequence joins TRBV28 and TRBJ1-4; 7 positions agree with TRBD1. The CDR3 sequence is 13 residues long. Germline CDR1 is MDHEN and CDR2 is SYDVKM. The V gene end was trimmed by 6 bases and the J gene end by 5 bases; junction bases not matched to a gene: 3. CDR3 DNA: TGTGCCAGCAGGAGGGGGCAGAATGAAAAACTGTTTTTT. As protein: CASRRGQNEKLFF.

This clonotype has more than one count but fewer than ten. The chain couples TRBV4-1 to TRBJ2-5; tentatively, D is TRBD2 (6 bases). CDR1 and CDR2 from the germline V gene are MGHRA and YSYEKL. V was clipped by 0 bases and J by 1 base, with 9 bases between them. CDR3 length: 15 amino acids. The DNA for the CDR3 is TGCGCCAGCAGCCAAGATCGGGAGCTCCAAGAGACCCAGTACTTC. It yields the protein CASSQDRELQETQYF.

The chain couples TRBV7-2 to TRBJ1-5; 7 bases map to TRBD1. The V and J ends lost 1 base and 6 bases, in that order; junction bases with no gene match: 3. The CDR3 is 14 residues long. Germline V gene sequence: CDR1 SGHTA, CDR2 FQGNSA. The CDR3 region is CASSLDQGGQPQHF. CDR3 nucleotides: TGTGCCAGCAGCTTAGACCAGGGGGGTCAGCCCCAGCATTTT.

The rearrangement links TRBV5-5 to TRBJ1-4, with a tentative D call TRBD1 (6 bases). V shed 3 bases and J shed 8 bases, with 23 bases lying between them. The CDR3 extends over 17 amino acids. From germline, CDR1 is SGHKS and CDR2 YYEKEE (reference sequence). This CDR3 reads CASSSDRVREGPEKLFF. Here the CDR3 DNA reads TGTGCCAGCAGCTCGGACAGAGTCAGGGAGGGACCCGAAAAACTGTTTTTT.

The chain combines TRBV6-6 with TRBJ2-7; 9 nucleotides match TRBD1. With 7 bases clipped from V and 3 bases from J, the junction kept 7 bases outside the gene matches. CDR1 is MNHNY and CDR2 is SVGAGI in the germline V gene (reference sequence). There are 14 residues in the CDR3. CDR3 DNA sequence: TGTGCCAGCAACCAAAGGGACAGGGTCTACGAGCAGTACTTC. Translating it yields CASNQRDRVYEQYF.

This clonotype was seen at least ten times. This CDR3 is CSARGTVSTDTQYF. The CDR3 bases are TGCAGCGCCCGAGGGACAGTCAGCACAGATACGCAGTATTTT. This chain connects TRBV20-1 to TRBJ2-3, with 7 positions matching TRBD1. The germline V gene has CDR1 DFQATT and CDR2 SNEGSKA (reference sequence). This CDR3 is 14 amino acids long.

CDR3 coding DNA: TGCAGTGCTAGACGAGGGGGATCAGGGGGCCAAGAGACCCAGTACTTC. Translation gives CSARRGGSGGQETQYF. The genes are TRBV20-1 and TRBJ2-5; TRBD1 matches at 7 bases. The CDR3 runs 16 residues. The germline V gene encodes CDR1 DFQATT and CDR2 SNEGSKA (reference sequence). V gave up 2 bases and J gave up 1 base; unmatched junction bases: 10.

This clonotype was found a few times. The chain couples TRBV2 to TRBJ2-5; D is tentatively TRBD1 or TRBD2 (5 bases each). The DNA end lines up better with TRBJ2-1; the J call may be wrong. The CDR3 extends over 14 amino acids. Germline CDR1 and CDR2: SNHLY and FYNNEI. The CDR3 DNA is TGTGCCAGGAGGGACCTCATGGATATCGATGAGCAGTTCTTC. Translation: CARRDLMDIDEQFF.

In this sample, this clonotype turned up a few times. The chain uses TRBV4-3 and TRBJ2-7; 10 bases map to TRBD1. The V segment lost 0 bases and the J segment 0 bases; nucleotides outside the gene matches: 2. Germline V gene sequence: CDR1 LGHNA, CDR2 YSLEER. This CDR3 comprises 16 residues. The CDR3 loop is CASSQDRTGGSYEQYF. The CDR3 DNA reads TGCGCCAGCAGCCAAGACCGGACAGGGGGCTCCTACGAGCAGTACTTC.

The gene calls are TRBV10-3 and TRBJ2-5; no clear D. Germline V gene lookup returns CDR1 ENHRY and CDR2 SYGVKD. This CDR3 region has 13 residues. V lost 8 bases, J lost 5 bases, and 15 bases lay in between. In nucleotides, the CDR3 is TGTGCCATCTCCTCGGCGGCCCCGGAGACCCAGTACTTC. This translates into CAISSAAPETQYF.

The chain uses TRBV10-3 and TRBJ1-3, with TRBD1 matching 8 bases. From germline, CDR1 is ENHRY and CDR2 SYGVKD. Trimming removed 2 bases from V and 2 bases from J; junction bases left unmatched: 8. CDR3 length: 17 amino acids. In DNA form, the CDR3 reads TGTGCCATCAGTGAGGCGATGAGGACAGGGACTGGAAACACCATATATTTT. It codes for CAISEAMRTGTGNTIYF.

This chain connects TRBV28 to TRBJ1-2, with D possibly matching TRBD1 (5 bases). Trimming pared 5 bases from V and 8 bases from J, leaving 18 bases between. The CDR3 is 14 amino acids. Germline V gene data show CDR1 as MDHEN and CDR2 as SYDVKM. CDR3 loop: CASSAGGDPRGYTF. Written as DNA, the CDR3 is TGTGCCAGCAGTGCGGGAGGGGACCCTCGGGGCTACACCTTC.

The J gene is TRBJ2-1, the V gene TRBV27; 8 bases are shared with TRBD1. Germline CDR1 reads MNHEY; CDR2 reads SMNVEV (reference sequence). V gave up 1 base and J gave up 4 bases; unmatched junction bases: 3. This CDR3 comprises 15 residues. CDR3 in DNA: TGTGCCAGCAGTTTATTCCAGGGGGCTTACAATGAGCAGTTCTTC. Its translation is CASSLFQGAYNEQFF.

The genes are TRBV2 and TRBJ1-1, with TRBD1 matching over 9 bases. Germline V gene sequence: CDR1 SNHLY, CDR2 FYNNEI. V lost 6 bases to trimming and J lost 0 bases; unmatched junction nucleotides: 8. The CDR3 extends over 16 amino acids. As DNA, the CDR3 is TGTGCCAGCAGCCCAACCGGGACAGGGATGAACACTGAAGCTTTCTTT. It translates to CASSPTGTGMNTEAFF.

This clonotype appeared many times. The V and J genes are TRBV18 and TRBJ1-2; 8 bases map to TRBD1. V was clipped by 3 bases and J by 2 bases; unmatched bases: 2. The CDR3 has 14 residues. Germline CDR1 is KGHSH and CDR2 is LQKENI. In nucleotides, the CDR3 is TGTGCCAGCTCACCCTGGACAGGGAACTATGGCTACACCTTC. Translation gives CASSPWTGNYGYTF.

V and J are TRBV29-1 and TRBJ2-1; D is undetermined. The V end lost 7 bases, the J end lost 3 bases, and 16 bases lay between the germline ends. There are 14 residues in the CDR3. Germline V gene sequence: CDR1 SQVTM, CDR2 ANQGSEA. The CDR3 nucleotides read TGCAGCGCTCCCCTAGGGCCGGACTACAATGAGCAGTTCTTC. Protein sequence: CSAPLGPDYNEQFF.

Details on this clonotype: Compared with germline, one end of the junction differs, possibly owing to a read error. This rearrangement joins TRBV9 to TRBJ2-5; D is perhaps TRBD2 (8 bases). This CDR3 is built from 15 residues. The germline V gene has CDR1 SGDLS and CDR2 YYNGEE. CDR3 amino acids: CASSVVAGTEETQYF. In DNA, the CDR3 is TGCGCCAGCAGCGTAGTAGCGGGGACAGAAGAGACCCAGTACTTC.

The chain couples TRBV28 to TRBJ2-3; 8 bases agree with TRBD2. The CDR3 is 21 amino acids. Trimming removed 3 bases from V and 0 bases from J; junction bases left unmatched: 20. In germline, CDR1 is MDHEN, CDR2 SYDVKM. The CDR3 loop reads CASSLWTSRGMLGASTDTQYF. DNA of the CDR3: TGTGCCAGCAGTTTGTGGACTAGCCGGGGAATGTTGGGGGCTAGCACAGATACGCAGTATTTT.

In this sample, this clonotype turned up a few times. The chain links TRBV5-1 to TRBJ1-2, with 9 nucleotides matching TRBD1. The CDR3 loop spans 15 amino acids. The J segment lost 4 bases and the V segment lost 0 bases, leaving 4 bases of the junction unmatched. Germline V lookup: CDR1 SGHRS, CDR2 YFSETQ. The CDR3 region is CASSLGTGGSYGYTF. The CDR3 nucleotides are TGCGCCAGCAGCTTGGGCACAGGGGGCTCCTATGGCTACACCTTC.

The table lists this clonotype with a few counts. This sequence joins TRBV12-3 or TRBV12-4 and TRBJ2-5; possibly TRBD1 for D (5 bases). With 5 bases removed from V and 3 bases from J, the gap between germline ends came to 16 bases. This CDR3 has 15 amino acids. The CDR3 nucleotides are TGTGCCAGCAGTCCGCAAAGGCTCAGGGAAGAGACCCAGTACTTC. Translated, it gives CASSPQRLREETQYF.

About this clonotype itself: This CDR3 fails to terminate in the conserved phenylalanine or tryptophan, so it likely reflects a read error. V and J are TRBV7-9 and TRBJ2-5; D perhaps matches TRBD2 (5 bases). Germline V gene data show CDR1 as SEHNR and CDR2 as FQNEAQ (reference sequence). Trimming removed 8 bases at V and 5 bases at J, with 15 bases between. There are 13 residues in the CDR3. CDR3 sequence reads: CASHRGLRETQYL. The CDR3 region has the DNA TGTGCCAGCCACCGAGGGTTAAGGGAGACCCAGTACCTC.

This clonotype occurred a few times. This sequence joins TRBV5-1 and TRBJ2-5; D not certain. This CDR3 has 14 residues. Germline V lookup: CDR1 SGHRS, CDR2 YFSETQ. The V end was cut by 3 bases, the J end by 3 bases, with 12 bases between. CDR3 residues: CASSSRTRKETQYF. As DNA, the CDR3 is TGCGCCAGCAGCTCGCGGACCCGCAAAGAGACCCAGTACTTC.